This T cell receptor (beta chain) was sequenced for a study of Ad26.COV2.S vaccination and SARS-CoV-2 variants. Study-wide results and limits: The placebo group had lower spike-specific TCR breadth than the vaccine recipients did.

Method: immunoSEQ multiplex PCR; TCRdb's copy keeps in-frame clones and lacks some. The table records some 270,000 clones, 87% of them present only once. The treatment is: roughly 20 received Ad26.COV2.S at low or high dose, single or two shots; roughly 5 received placebo; per-sample allocation not given. Collection of the samples took place on day 63 after the first injection of vaccine or placebo. An Ad26 vector carrying the Wuhan-strain SARS-CoV-2 spike served as the vaccine. V trimming: 0 bases; J trimming: 0 bases; junction bases outside the gene matches: 6. This CDR3 is built from 19 residues. Germline values: CDR1 LGHNA, CDR2 YSLEER. The count of this clone is one. Its specificity is unknown.

This receptor was identified in a person between 18 and 59 years old who received the Ad26.COV2.S COVID-19 vaccine or a placebo. The sample was peripheral blood, taken in a trial of Ad26.COV2.S vaccine versus placebo. The rearrangement joins TRBV4-3 to TRBJ2-1; 12 nucleotides agree with TRBD1. Here the CDR3 DNA reads TGCGCCAGCAGCCAAGAGAGGGACAGGGGGCGCGACTCCTACAATGAGCAGTTCTTC. The encoded protein is CASSQERDRGRDSYNEQFF.